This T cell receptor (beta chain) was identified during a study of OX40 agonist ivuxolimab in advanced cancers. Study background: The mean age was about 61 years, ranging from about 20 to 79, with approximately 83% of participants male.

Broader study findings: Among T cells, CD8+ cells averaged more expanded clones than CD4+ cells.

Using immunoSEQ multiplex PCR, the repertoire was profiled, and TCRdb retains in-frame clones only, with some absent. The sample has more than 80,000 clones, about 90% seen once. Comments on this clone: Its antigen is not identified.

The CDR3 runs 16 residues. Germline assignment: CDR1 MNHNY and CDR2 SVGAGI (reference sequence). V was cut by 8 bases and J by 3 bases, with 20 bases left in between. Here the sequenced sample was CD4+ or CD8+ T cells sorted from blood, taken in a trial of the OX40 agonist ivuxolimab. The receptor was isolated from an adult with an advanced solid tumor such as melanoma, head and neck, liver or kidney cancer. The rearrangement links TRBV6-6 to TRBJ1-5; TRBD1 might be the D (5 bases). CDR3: CASPPRDVTPNQPQHF. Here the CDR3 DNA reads TGTGCCAGCCCCCCAAGGGACGTTACCCCCAATCAGCCCCAGCATTTT.